The present TCR beta chain was sequenced within a study of blood T cell repertoires in COVID-19. About the research overall: Acute and convalescent COVID-19 samples came from the United States, Italy and Spain. Nucleic acid was either cDNA or gDNA, and it came from T cells, B-cell-depleted T cells, or PBMCs.

CDR1 is SEHNR, CDR2 FQNEAQ, per germline (reference sequence). This CDR3 spans 14 amino acids. The germline V and J ends were trimmed by 5 bases and 3 bases, with 10 bases remaining between them. Per the study methods: Researchers report that nucleated cell counts were estimated from reference gene primer amplification. Sequencing used immunoSEQ multiplex PCR; TCRdb keeps in-frame clones, though not all of them. V, J and clone size were drawn from that table, and D and trimming were deduced from the DNA. The sample shows roughly 140,000 clones, around four fifths of them seen only once. Source material: peripheral blood. The chain recombines TRBV7-9 with TRBJ1-4; D gene unclear. The TCR sequence derives from a woman aged 40 to 50 with active or convalescent COVID-19. This CDR3 reads CASSRRGSNEKLFF. CDR3 coding DNA: TGTGCCAGCAGCCGACGGGGATCTAATGAAAAACTGTTTTTT.